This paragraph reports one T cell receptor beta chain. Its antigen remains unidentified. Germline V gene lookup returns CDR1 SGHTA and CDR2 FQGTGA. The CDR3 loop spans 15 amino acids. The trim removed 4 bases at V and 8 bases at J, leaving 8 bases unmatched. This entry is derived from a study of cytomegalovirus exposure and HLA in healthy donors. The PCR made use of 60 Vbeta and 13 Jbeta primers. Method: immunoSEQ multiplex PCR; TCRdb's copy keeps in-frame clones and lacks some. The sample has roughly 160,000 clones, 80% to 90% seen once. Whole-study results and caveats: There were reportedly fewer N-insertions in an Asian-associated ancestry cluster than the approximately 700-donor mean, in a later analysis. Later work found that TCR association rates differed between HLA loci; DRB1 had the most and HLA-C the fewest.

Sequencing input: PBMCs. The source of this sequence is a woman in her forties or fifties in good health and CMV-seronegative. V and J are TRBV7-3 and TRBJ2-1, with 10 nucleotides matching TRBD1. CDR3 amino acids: CASSSPGQGLDEQFF. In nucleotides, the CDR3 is TGTGCCAGCAGCTCCCCGGGACAGGGGCTGGATGAGCAGTTCTTC.